The source of this T cell receptor beta chain is a study of blood T cell repertoires in COVID-19. Background on the study: Whether acute or convalescent, the COVID-19 samples came from the United States, Italy and Spain. The cDNA or gDNA used as material had been derived from T cells, B-cell-depleted T cells, or PBMCs.

As originally analysed: Cell counts per sample came from amplifying reference gene primers. Here immunoSEQ multiplex PCR was the method, and the copy in TCRdb shows in-frame clones only, minus some. V, J and clone size were drawn from that table, and D and trimming were deduced from the DNA. The repertoire holds around 160,000 clones, with approximately 85% as singletons. The TCR sequence derives from a man aged 55-75 years with active or convalescent COVID-19. The source material was peripheral blood.

For the CDR3, the DNA is TGTGCCAGCAGCCCGACAGGGCCGCACACTGAAGCTTTCTTT. Amino acids: CASSPTGPHTEAFF. The chain carries TRBV5-6 and TRBJ1-1, with TRBD1 matching over 7 bases. The CDR3 has 14 amino acids. The germline V gene has CDR1 SGHDT and CDR2 YYEEEE. With V trimmed by 4 bases and J by 3 bases, 6 bases remained unmatched. Together with reference TRBV5-6 and TRBJ1-1, the CDR3 gives the full variable domain: DAGVTQSPTHLIKTRGQQVTLRCSPKSGHDTVSWYQQALGQGPQFIFQYYEEEERQRGNFPDRFSGHQFPNYSSELNVNALLLGDSALYLCASSPTGPHTEAFFGQGTRLTVV.